This T cell receptor (beta chain) originates from a study of cytomegalovirus exposure and HLA in healthy donors. PCR primers comprised 60 Vbeta and 13 Jbeta primers. The data were produced by immunoSEQ multiplex PCR, yet TCRdb's version contains in-frame clones alone and is incomplete. Of around 270,000 clones listed, 80% are singletons. This clone was counted once. Its antigen is undetermined. Among the donors, all were healthy bone marrow donors. Though nominally healthy at sampling, donors likely had unrecorded immune exposures. General study findings and limits: A cluster of highly shared sequence variants was likely a sequencing artifact.

The specimen sequenced was PBMCs. The source is a girl under 10 years old in good health and CMV-seronegative.

The chain's CDR3 is CSVLTSGGARGNEQFF. In nucleotides, the CDR3 is TGCAGCGTTCTGACTAGCGGGGGGGCGAGAGGCAATGAGCAGTTCTTC. The rearrangement links TRBV29-1 to TRBJ2-1; 14 bases fit TRBD2. Germline V lookup: CDR1 SQVTM, CDR2 ANQGSEA. CDR3 length: 16 residues. J lost 6 bases, V lost 5 bases, and 9 bases had no gene match.